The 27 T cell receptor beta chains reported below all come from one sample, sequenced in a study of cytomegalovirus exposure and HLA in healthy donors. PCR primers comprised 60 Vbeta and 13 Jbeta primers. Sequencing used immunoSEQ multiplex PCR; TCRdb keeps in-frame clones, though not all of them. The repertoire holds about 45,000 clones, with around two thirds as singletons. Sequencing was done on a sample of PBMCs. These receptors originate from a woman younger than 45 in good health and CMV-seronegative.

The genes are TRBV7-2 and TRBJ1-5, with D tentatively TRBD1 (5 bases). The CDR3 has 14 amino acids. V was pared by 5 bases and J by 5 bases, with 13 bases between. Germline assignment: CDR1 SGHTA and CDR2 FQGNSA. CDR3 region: CASSKDGGDQPQHF. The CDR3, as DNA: TGTGCCAGCAGCAAGGACGGGGGTGATCAGCCCCAGCATTTT.

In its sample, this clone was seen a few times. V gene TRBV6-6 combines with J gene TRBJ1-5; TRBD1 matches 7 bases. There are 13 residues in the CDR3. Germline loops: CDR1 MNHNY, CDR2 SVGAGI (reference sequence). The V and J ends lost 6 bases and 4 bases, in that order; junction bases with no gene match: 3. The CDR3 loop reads CASRSRGNQPQHF. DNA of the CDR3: TGTGCCAGCAGGTCCAGGGGGAATCAGCCCCAGCATTTT.

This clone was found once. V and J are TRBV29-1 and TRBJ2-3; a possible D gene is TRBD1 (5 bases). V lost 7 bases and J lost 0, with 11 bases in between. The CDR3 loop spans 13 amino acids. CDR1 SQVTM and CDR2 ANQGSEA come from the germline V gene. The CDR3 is CSALRGSTDTQYF. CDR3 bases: TGCAGCGCCCTAAGGGGTAGCACAGATACGCAGTATTTT.

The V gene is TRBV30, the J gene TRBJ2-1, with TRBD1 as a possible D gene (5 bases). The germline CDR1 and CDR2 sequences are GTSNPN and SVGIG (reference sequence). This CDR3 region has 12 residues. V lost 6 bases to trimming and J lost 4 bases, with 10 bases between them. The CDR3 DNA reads TGTGCCTGCGACAGTTTTTACAATGAGCAGTTCTTC. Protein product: CACDSFYNEQFF.

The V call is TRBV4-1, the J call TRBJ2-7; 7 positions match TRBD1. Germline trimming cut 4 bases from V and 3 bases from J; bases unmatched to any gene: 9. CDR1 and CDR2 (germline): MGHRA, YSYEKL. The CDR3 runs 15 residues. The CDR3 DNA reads TGCGCCAGCAGCCGAGAAGGGGACAGCCTCTACGAGCAGTACTTC. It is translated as CASSREGDSLYEQYF.

The CDR3 DNA reads TGTGCCAGTAGTCGTGAAGACAGGCTCTACGAGCAGTACTTC. It encodes CASSREDRLYEQYF. The rearrangement links TRBV19 to TRBJ2-7, with a tentative D call TRBD1 (6 bases). CDR1 is LNHDA, CDR2 SQIVND, per germline (reference sequence). V was shortened by 5 bases and J by 3 bases, with 14 bases between the two germline ends. The CDR3 has 14 residues. Variable domain in full (rest from reference TRBV19 and TRBJ2-7): DGGITQSPKYLFRKEGQNVTLSCEQNLNHDAMYWYRQDPGQGLRLIYYSQIVNDFQKGDIAEGYSVSREKKESFPLTVTSAQKNPTAFYLCASSREDRLYEQYFGPGTRLTVT.

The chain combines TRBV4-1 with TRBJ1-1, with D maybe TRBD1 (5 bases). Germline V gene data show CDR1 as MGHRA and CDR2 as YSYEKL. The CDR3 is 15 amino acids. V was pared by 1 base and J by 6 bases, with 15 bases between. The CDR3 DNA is TGCGCCAGCAGCCAAGTCGGCAGGGAAGACTCTGAAGCTTTCTTT. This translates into CASSQVGREDSEAFF.

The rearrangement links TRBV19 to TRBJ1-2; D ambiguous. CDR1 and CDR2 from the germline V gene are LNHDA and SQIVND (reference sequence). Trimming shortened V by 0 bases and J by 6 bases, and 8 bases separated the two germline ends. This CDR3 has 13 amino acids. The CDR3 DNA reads TGTGCCAGTAGTATAGACCAGGTCCATGGCTACACCTTC. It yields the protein CASSIDQVHGYTF.

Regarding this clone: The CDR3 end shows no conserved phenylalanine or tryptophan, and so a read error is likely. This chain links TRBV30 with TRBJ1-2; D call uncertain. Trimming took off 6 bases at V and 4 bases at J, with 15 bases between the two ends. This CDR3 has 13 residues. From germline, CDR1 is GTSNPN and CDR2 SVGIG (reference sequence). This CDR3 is CACLTVISYGYTS. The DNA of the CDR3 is TGTGCCTGTCTAACAGTGATTTCCTATGGCTACACCTCC.

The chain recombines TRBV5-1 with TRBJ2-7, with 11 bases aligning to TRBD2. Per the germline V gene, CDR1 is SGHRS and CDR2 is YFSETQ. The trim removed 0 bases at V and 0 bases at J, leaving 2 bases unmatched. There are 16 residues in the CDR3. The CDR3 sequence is CASSLATSGSSYEQYF. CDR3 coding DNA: TGCGCCAGCAGCTTGGCCACTAGCGGGAGCTCCTACGAGCAGTACTTC.

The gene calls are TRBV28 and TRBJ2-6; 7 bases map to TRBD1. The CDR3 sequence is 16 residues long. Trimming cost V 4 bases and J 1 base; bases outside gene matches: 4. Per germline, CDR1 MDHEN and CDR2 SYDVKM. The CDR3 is CASSYGQASGANVLTF. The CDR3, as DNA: TGTGCCAGCAGTTACGGACAGGCTTCTGGGGCCAACGTCCTGACTTTC.

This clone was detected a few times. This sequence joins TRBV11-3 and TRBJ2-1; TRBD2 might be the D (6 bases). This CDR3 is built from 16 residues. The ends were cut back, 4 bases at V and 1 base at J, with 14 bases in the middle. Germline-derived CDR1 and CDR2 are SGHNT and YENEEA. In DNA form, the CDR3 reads TGTGCCAGCAGCTCCCCCGGAGGGAGGTCCTACAATGAGCAGTTCTTC. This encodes CASSSPGGRSYNEQFF.

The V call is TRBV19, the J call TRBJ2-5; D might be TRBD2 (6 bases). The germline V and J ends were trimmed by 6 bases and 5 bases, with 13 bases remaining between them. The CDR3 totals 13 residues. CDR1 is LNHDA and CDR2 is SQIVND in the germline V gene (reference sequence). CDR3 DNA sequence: TGTGCCAGTAGCGGGAGAGGAGGGGAGACCCAGTACTTC. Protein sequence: CASSGRGGETQYF.

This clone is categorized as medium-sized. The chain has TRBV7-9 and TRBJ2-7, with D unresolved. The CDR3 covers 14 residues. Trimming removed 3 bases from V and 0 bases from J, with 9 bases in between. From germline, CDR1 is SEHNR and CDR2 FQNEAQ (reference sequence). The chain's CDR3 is CASSFLEYSYEQYF. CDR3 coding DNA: TGTGCCAGCAGCTTCCTAGAGTACTCCTACGAGCAGTACTTC.

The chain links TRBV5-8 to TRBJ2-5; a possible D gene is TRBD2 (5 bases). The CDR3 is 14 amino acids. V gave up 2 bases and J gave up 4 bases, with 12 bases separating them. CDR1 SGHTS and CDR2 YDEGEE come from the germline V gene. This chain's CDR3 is CASSFRTLRETQYF. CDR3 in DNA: TGTGCCAGCAGCTTCCGGACTCTTCGAGAGACCCAGTACTTC.

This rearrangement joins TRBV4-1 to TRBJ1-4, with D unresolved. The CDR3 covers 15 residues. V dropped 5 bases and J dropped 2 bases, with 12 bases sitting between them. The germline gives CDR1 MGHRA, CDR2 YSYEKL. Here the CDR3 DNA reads TGCGCCAGCAGCGAAGGTCCGGTGACTAATGAAAAACTGTTTTTT. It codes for CASSEGPVTNEKLFF.

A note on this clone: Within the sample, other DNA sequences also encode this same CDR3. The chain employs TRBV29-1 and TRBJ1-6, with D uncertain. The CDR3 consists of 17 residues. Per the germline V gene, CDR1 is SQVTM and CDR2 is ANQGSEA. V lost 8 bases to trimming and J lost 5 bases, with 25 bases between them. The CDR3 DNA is TGCAGCCTTCCCCCTTTCGGGAGGCGGAATGATAATTCACCCCTCCACTTT. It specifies CSLPPFGRRNDNSPLHF. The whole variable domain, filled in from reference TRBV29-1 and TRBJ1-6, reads SAVISQKPSRDICQRGTSLTIQCQVDSQVTMMFWYRQQPGQSLTLIATANQGSEATYESGFVIDKFPISRPNLTFSTLTVSNMSPEDSSIYLCSLPPFGRRNDNSPLHFGNGTRLTVT.

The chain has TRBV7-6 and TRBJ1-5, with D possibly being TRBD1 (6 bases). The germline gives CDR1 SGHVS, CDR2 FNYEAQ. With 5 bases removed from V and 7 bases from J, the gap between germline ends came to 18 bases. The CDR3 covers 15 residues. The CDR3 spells CASSQGSGGGQPQHF. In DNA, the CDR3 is TGTGCCAGCAGCCAGGGATCGGGGGGCGGGCAGCCCCAGCATTTT. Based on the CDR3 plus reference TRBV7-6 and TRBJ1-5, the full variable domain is GAGVSQSPRYKVTKRGQDVALRCDPISGHVSLYWYRQALGQGPEFLTYFNYEAQQDKSGLPNDRFSAERPEGSISTLTIQRTEQRDSAMYRCASSQGSGGGQPQHFGDGTRLSIL.

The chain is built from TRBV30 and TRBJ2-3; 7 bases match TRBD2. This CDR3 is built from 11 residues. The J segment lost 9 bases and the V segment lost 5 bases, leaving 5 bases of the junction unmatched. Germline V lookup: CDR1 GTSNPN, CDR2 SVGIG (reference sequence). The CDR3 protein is CAWVSGRTQYF. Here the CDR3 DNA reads TGTGCCTGGGTCTCCGGGAGGACGCAGTATTTT.

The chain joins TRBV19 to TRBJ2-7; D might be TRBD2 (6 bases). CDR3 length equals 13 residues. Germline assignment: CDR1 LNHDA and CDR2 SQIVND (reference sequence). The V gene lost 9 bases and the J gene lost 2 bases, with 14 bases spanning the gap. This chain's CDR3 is CARRDSPPYEQYF. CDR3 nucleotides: TGTGCCAGGCGGGACTCCCCTCCCTACGAGCAGTACTTC.

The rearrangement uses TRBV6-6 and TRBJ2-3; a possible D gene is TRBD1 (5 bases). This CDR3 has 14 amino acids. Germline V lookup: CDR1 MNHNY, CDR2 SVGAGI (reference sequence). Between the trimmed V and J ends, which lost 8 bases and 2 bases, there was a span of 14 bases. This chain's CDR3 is CASRPGFFTDTQYF. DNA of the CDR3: TGTGCCAGCCGTCCAGGGTTCTTCACAGATACGCAGTATTTT.

This chain's CDR3 is CASSLPGGAGEAFF. The CDR3 DNA reads TGTGCCAGTAGTCTCCCCGGGGGGGCCGGTGAAGCTTTCTTT. The chain combines TRBV19 with TRBJ1-1; weak D call: TRBD1 (6 bases). There are 14 residues in the CDR3. Germline loops: CDR1 LNHDA, CDR2 SQIVND (reference sequence). The V and J ends lost 5 bases and 7 bases respectively, with 17 bases between them.

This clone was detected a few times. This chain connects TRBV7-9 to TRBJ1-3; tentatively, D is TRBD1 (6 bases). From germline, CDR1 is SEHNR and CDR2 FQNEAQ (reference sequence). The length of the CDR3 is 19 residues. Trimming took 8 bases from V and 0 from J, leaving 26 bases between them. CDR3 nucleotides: TGTGCCAGCTCCCCCCGCACCTGGACAGTATCATACTCTGGAAACACCATATATTTT. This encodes CASSPRTWTVSYSGNTIYF.

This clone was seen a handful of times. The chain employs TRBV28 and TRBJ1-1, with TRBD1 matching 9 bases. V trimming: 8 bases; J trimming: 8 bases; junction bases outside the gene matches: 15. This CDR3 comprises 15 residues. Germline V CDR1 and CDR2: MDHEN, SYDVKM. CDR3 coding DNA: TGTGCCAGCTCGGGACAGGGAGTAACATTCATGGAAGCTTTCTTT. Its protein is CASSGQGVTFMEAFF.

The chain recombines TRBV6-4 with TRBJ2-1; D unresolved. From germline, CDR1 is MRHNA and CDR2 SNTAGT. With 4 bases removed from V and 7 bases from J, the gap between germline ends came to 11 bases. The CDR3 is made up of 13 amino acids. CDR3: CASSGVPGNEQFF. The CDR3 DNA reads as TGTGCCAGCAGTGGGGTCCCCGGGAATGAGCAGTTCTTC.

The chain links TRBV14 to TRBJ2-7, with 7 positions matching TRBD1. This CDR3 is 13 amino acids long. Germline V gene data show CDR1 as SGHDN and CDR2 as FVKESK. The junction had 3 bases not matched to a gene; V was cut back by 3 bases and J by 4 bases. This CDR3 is CASSQGQWYEQYF. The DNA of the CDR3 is TGTGCCAGCAGCCAGGGACAGTGGTACGAGCAGTACTTC.

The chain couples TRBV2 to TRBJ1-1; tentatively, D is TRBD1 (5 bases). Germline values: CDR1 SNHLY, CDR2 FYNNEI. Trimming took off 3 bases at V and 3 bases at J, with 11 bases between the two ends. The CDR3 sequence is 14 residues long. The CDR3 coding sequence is TGTGCCAGCAGTGACCAGGGTTTTGACACTGAAGCTTTCTTT. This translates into CASSDQGFDTEAFF.